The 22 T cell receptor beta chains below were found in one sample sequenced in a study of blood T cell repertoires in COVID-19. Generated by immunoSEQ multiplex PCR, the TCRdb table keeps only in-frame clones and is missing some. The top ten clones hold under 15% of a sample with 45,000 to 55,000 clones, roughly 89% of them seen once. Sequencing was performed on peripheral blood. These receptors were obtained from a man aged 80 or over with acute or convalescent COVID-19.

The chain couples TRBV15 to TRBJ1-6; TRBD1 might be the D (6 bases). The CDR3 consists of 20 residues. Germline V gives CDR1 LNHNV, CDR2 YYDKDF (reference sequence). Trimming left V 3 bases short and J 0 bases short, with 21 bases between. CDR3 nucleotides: TGTGCCACCAGCAGGGCACTATACAGGGAGACAAACTCCTATAATTCACCCCTCCACTTT. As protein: CATSRALYRETNSYNSPLHF.

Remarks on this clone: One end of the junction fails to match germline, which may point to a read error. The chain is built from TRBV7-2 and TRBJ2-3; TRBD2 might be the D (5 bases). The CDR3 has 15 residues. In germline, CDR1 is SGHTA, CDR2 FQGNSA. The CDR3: CASSLGPRGADTQYF. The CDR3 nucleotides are TGTGCCAGCAGTTTAGGGCCCCGGGGTGCAGATACGCAGTATTTT.

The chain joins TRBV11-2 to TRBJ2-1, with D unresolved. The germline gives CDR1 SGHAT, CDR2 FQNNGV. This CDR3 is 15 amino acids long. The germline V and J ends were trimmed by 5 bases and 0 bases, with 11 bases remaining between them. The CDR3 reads CASSPIRGSYNEQFF. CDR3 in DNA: TGTGCCAGCAGCCCCATTAGAGGCTCCTACAATGAGCAGTTCTTC.

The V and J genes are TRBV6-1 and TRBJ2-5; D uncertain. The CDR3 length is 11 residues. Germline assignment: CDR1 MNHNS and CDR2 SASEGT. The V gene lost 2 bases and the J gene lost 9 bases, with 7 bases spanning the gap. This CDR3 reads CASSELKPQYF. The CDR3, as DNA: TGTGCCAGCAGTGAATTGAAGCCCCAGTACTTC.

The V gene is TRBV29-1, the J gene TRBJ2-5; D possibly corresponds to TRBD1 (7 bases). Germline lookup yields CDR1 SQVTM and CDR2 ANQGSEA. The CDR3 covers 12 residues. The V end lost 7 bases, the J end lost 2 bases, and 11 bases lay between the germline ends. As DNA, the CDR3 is TGCAGCGGGCGGGACAGTCAAGAGACCCAGTACTTC. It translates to CSGRDSQETQYF.

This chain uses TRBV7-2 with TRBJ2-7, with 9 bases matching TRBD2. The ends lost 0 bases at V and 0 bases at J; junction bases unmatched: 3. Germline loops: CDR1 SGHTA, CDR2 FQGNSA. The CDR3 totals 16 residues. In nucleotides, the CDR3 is TGTGCCAGCAGCTTAGCGGGCGGGGGGGTCTCCTACGAGCAGTACTTC. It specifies CASSLAGGGVSYEQYF.

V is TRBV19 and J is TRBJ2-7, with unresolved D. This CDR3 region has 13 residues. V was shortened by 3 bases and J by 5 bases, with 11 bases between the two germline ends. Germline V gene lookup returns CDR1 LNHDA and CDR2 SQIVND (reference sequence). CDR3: CASSIAGGDEQYF. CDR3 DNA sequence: TGTGCCAGTAGTATCGCTGGCGGTGACGAGCAGTACTTC.

The CDR3 region is CASWDRAGGYTF. In nucleotides, the CDR3 is TGCGCCAGCTGGGACAGGGCGGGCGGCTACACCTTC. This chain uses TRBV23-1 with TRBJ1-2; TRBD1 matches at 9 bases. TRBV23-1 is noted as an ORF with a role that remains uncertain. CDR3 length equals 12 residues. Trimming took 8 bases from V and 8 from J; bases not matched to a gene: 6.

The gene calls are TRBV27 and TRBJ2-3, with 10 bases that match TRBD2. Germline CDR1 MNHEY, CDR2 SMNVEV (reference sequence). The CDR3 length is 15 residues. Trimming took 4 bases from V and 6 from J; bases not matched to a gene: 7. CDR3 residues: CASSSHERGGDTQYF. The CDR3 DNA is TGTGCCAGCAGTTCCCACGAGCGGGGGGGGGATACGCAGTATTTT.

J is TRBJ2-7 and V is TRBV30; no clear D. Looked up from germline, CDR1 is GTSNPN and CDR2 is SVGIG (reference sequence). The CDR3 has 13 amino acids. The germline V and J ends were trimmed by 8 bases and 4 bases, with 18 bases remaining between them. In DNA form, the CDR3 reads TGTGCCAGACGACATCGCCTTGAGTACGAGCAGTACTTC. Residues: CARRHRLEYEQYF.

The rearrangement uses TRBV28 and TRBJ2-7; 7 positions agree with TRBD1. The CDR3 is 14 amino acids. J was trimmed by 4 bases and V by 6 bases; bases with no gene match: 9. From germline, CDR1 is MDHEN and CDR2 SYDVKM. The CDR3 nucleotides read TGTGCCAGCAGCCCCCGACAGGGAACTTACGAGCAGTACTTC. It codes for CASSPRQGTYEQYF.

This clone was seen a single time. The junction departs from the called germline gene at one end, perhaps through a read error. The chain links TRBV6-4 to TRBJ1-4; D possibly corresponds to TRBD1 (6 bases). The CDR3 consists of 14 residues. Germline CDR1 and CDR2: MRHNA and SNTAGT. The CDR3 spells CASSENREGEKLFF. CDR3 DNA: TGTGCCAGCAGTGAAAACAGGGAGGGGGAAAAGCTGTTTTTT.

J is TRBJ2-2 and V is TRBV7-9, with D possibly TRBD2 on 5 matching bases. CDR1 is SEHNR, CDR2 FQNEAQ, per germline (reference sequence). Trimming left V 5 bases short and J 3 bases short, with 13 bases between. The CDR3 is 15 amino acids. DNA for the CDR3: TGTGCCAGCAGCCCTCGCGGGCAGCACACCGGGGAGCTGTTTTTT. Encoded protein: CASSPRGQHTGELFF.

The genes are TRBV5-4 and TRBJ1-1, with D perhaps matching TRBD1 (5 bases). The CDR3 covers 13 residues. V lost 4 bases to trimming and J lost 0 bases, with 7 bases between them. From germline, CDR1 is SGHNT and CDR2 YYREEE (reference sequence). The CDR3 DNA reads TGTGCCAGCAGCCTGGACATGAACACTGAAGCTTTCTTT. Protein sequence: CASSLDMNTEAFF.

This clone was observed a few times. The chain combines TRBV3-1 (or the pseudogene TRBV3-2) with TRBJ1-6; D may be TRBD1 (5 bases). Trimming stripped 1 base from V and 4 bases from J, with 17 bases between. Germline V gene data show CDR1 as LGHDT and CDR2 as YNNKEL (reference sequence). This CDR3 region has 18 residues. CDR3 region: CASSQVHNGAGYNSPLHF. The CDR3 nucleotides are TGTGCCAGCAGCCAAGTGCACAATGGGGCGGGGTATAATTCACCCCTCCACTTT.

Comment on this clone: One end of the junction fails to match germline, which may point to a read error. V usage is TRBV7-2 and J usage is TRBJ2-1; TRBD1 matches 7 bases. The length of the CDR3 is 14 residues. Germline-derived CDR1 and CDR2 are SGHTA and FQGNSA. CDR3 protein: CASSLGGTVPTWVF. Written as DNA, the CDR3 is TGTGCCAGCAGCTTAGGGGGGACAGTTCCTACCTGGGTCTTC.

CDR3 sequence: CASSAGSWGYTF. The CDR3 DNA is TGTGCCAGCTCCGCGGGCTCTTGGGGCTACACCTTC. The chain recombines TRBV18 with TRBJ1-2; D not resolved. The CDR3 length is 12 residues. The V end was cut by 6 bases, the J end by 8 bases, with 13 bases between. Germline V gene lookup returns CDR1 KGHSH and CDR2 LQKENI.

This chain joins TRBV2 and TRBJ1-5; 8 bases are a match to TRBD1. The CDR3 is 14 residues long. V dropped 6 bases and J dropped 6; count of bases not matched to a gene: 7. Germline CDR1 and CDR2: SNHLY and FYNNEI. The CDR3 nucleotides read TGTGCCAGCAGCGTCCAGGGGGCAGGTCAGCCCCAGCATTTT. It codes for CASSVQGAGQPQHF.

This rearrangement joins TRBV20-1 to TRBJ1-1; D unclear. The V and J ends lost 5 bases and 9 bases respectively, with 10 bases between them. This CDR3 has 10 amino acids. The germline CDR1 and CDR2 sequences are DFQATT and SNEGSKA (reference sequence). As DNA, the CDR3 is TGCAGTGCTGCGGACTGGAAAGCTTTCTTT. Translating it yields CSAADWKAFF.

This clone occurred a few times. The CDR3: CASSFEGQPQHF. CDR3 DNA: TGTGCCAGCAGCTTCGAGGGTCAGCCCCAGCATTTT. This chain connects TRBV7-9 to TRBJ1-5; D unclear. V lost 3 bases to trimming and J lost 6 bases, with 6 bases between them. CDR3 size: 12 residues. Germline CDR1 SEHNR, CDR2 FQNEAQ (reference sequence).

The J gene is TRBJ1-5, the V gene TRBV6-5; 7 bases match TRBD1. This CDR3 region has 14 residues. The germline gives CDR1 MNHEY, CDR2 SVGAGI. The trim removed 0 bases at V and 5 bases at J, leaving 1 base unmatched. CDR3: CASSYSRGDQPQHF. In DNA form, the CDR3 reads TGTGCCAGCAGTTACTCCAGGGGGGATCAGCCCCAGCATTTT.

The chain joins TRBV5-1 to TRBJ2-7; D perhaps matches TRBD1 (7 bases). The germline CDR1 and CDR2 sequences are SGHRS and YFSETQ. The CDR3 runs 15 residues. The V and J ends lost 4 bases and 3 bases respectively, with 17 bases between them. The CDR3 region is CASSPMEGARYEQYF. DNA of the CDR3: TGCGCCAGCAGCCCCATGGAGGGGGCCCGCTACGAGCAGTACTTC.